What follows are 7 T cell receptor beta chains derived from one specimen sequenced in a study of CD8 T cells in ankylosing spondylitis. In TCRdb, the 5' RACE reads were re-called with MiXCR into one record per CDR3 protein. The data show 40,000 to 55,000 distinct CDR3 sequences, less than 8.5% seen once. Sequenced material: blood, either unsorted or a sorted T cell fraction (not recorded which). Source of these receptors: a female donor with ankylosing spondylitis or in good health (not recorded which).

This clonotype was seen only a few times. V and J are TRBV11-1 and TRBJ2-1; D possibly corresponds to TRBD1 (6 bases). CDR1 is SGHAT and CDR2 is FQDESV in the germline V gene (reference sequence). This CDR3 comprises 18 residues. Trimming cost V 1 base and J 7 bases, with 23 bases left between them. Here the CDR3 DNA reads TGTGCCAGCAGCTTAGACGGGATGGGGGCGCCGGGAAGTAATGAGCAGTTCTTC. Its translation is CASSLDGMGAPGSNEQFF.

The sample holds many counts of this clonotype. The chain recombines TRBV12-3 or TRBV12-4 with TRBJ2-3, with D perhaps being TRBD1 or TRBD2 (5 bases each). This CDR3 has 15 amino acids. Between the trimmed V and J ends, which lost 5 bases and 2 bases, there was a span of 14 bases. CDR3 in amino acids: CASSGAGTITDTQYF. The CDR3 DNA sequence: TGTGCCAGCAGTGGGGCAGGGACCATCACAGATACGCAGTATTTT.

This clonotype was detected many times. This rearrangement joins TRBV29-1 to TRBJ2-5; 8 bases are a match to TRBD2. Germline trimming cut 4 bases from V and 1 base from J; bases unmatched to any gene: 5. The CDR3 runs to 14 residues. Germline-derived CDR1 and CDR2 are SQVTM and ANQGSEA. The CDR3 reads CSVAQRGFQETQYF. The DNA of the CDR3 is TGCAGCGTTGCCCAGCGGGGGTTCCAAGAGACCCAGTACTTC.

This clonotype came up many times. At one boundary the junction diverges from the germline segment, which might be a read error. The CDR3 protein is CASSESSGTVYEQYF. The CDR3 DNA sequence: TGCGCCAGTAGTGAGTCCTCCGGGACGGTCTACGAGCAGTACTTC. The chain couples TRBV10-2 to TRBJ2-7, with D possibly called TRBD1 or TRBD2 (5 bases each). CDR3 length: 15 residues. Germline values: CDR1 WSHSY, CDR2 SAAADI.

This clonotype occurred a few times. This chain joins TRBV21-1 and TRBJ1-6; no check of the table's D call, TRBD1, against the DNA was made. TRBV21-1 is flagged as a pseudogene. The CDR3 sequence is 17 residues long. The CDR3 nucleotides are TGTGCCAGCAGCTATCACGTCCGGGGGGTTGGTAATTCACCCCTCCACTTT. Its protein is CASSYHVRGVGNSPLHF.

Many counts were recorded for this clonotype. This chain joins TRBV2 and TRBJ2-2; 7 nucleotides agree with TRBD2. Germline CDR1 is SNHLY and CDR2 is FYNNEI. The V and J ends lost 5 bases and 0 bases, in that order; junction bases with no gene match: 3. The CDR3 totals 15 residues. CDR3 residues: CASSSSGANTGELFF. The CDR3, as DNA: TGTGCCAGCAGTTCCAGCGGGGCGAACACCGGGGAGCTGTTTTTT.

This clonotype was recorded a few times. This chain links TRBV5-1 with TRBJ2-2; D is possibly TRBD1 (7 bases). The germline CDR1 and CDR2 sequences are SGHRS and YFSETQ. V shed 0 bases and J shed 4 bases, with 10 bases lying between them. This CDR3 spans 15 amino acids. Here the CDR3 reads CASSLGQGLTGELFF. Written as DNA, the CDR3 is TGCGCCAGCAGCTTGGGACAGGGACTCACCGGGGAGCTGTTTTTT.